These 20 T cell receptor beta chains were sequenced from one sample in a study of tumor and adjacent non-tumor tissue in lung cancer. TCRbeta libraries were built with three rounds of nested PCR, modified from ARM-PCR. TCRdb processed the multiplex PCR reads anew with MiXCR; each CDR3 protein has one entry. The sample lists 60,000 to 65,000 distinct CDR3 sequences; 61% were seen once. This sample's RNA came from whole unsorted tissue. The normal lung tissue was taken more than 3 cm from the tumor edge. The specimen was distant non-tumor lung tissue. Every receptor here comes from a man between 65 and 85 years old with non-small cell lung cancer.

This clonotype was counted a single time. The chain recombines TRBV28 with TRBJ2-3; 7 bases map to TRBD1. The V gene's germline CDR1 is MDHEN and CDR2 SYDVKM. J gave up 4 bases and V 5 bases, and 9 bases lay outside the gene matches. The CDR3 spans 15 residues. The CDR3 DNA follows: TGTGCCAGCAGTCCCCTAGAGGGGGCCCCAGATACGCAGTATTTT. Translating gives CASSPLEGAPDTQYF.

As for this clonotype: Likely a read error: the CDR3 ends without its conserved phenylalanine or tryptophan. The V gene is TRBV11-2, the J gene TRBJ2-7, with D perhaps given as TRBD1 or TRBD2 (5 bases each). This CDR3 spans 16 amino acids. Per germline, CDR1 SGHAT and CDR2 FQNNGV. CDR3 coding DNA: TGTGCCAACAGCTTAACTCACGGGAAGGGGTCCTACAAGCAGTACTCC. Protein: CANSLTHGKGSYKQYS.

Worth noting for this clonotype: An end of the junction does not agree with germline; a read error may underlie this. The chain joins TRBV6-2 or TRBV6-3 to TRBJ2-3; 8 positions agree with TRBD2. CDR3 length: 19 residues. Germline loops: CDR1 MNHEY, CDR2 SVGEGT. CDR3 sequence: CASRFLGTRGGPIADTQYF. The CDR3 region has the DNA TGTGCCAGCAGATTCCTCGGGACCCGGGGGGGGCCGATTGCGGATACACAGTATTTT.

This clonotype was counted at least ten times. The chain joins TRBV25-1 to TRBJ2-7; possibly TRBD1 or TRBD2 for D (5 bases each). Germline V CDR1 and CDR2: MGHDK, SYGVNS. The CDR3 runs 12 residues. The V end was cut by 4 bases, the J end by 3 bases, with 7 bases between. Written as DNA, the CDR3 is TGTGCCAGCAGTGGGGACGGCTACGAGCAGTACTTC. Its translation is CASSGDGYEQYF.

With respect to this clonotype: With a much larger clone just one base away, this may be a read error. The rearrangement links TRBV6-1 to TRBJ2-3; D unclear. Germline CDR1 and CDR2: MNHNS and SASEGT. The CDR3 is made up of 13 amino acids. The CDR3 loop reads CASSGGNTDRQYF. Written as DNA, the CDR3 is TGTGCCAGCAGTGGGGGAAACACAGATAGGCAGTATTTT.

This clonotype was recorded once. Because it lacks the conserved phenylalanine or tryptophan at the end, this CDR3 is likely a read error. The rearrangement uses TRBV11-2 and TRBJ2-5; the D gene is possibly TRBD1 (5 bases). V lost 4 bases and J 4 bases, leaving 10 bases between the germline ends. CDR1 is SGHAT, CDR2 FQNNGV, per germline. This CDR3 comprises 13 residues. The CDR3 loop is CASSSPDRETQYL. CDR3 bases: TGTGCCAGCAGCTCTCCAGACAGAGAGACCCAGTACTTA.

Only a few counts were recorded for this clonotype. A read error is possible here, since a much larger clone lies one base away. The chain couples TRBV6-4 to TRBJ2-2; no clear D gene. The CDR3 consists of 12 residues. Germline V lookup: CDR1 MRHNA, CDR2 SNTAGT. As DNA, the CDR3 is TGTGTCAGCTCTACCAACACCGGGGAGCTGTTTTTT. This gives the protein CVSSTNTGELFF.

The gene calls are TRBV5-1 and TRBJ2-7; TRBD2 matches 11 bases. Germline CDR1 SGHRS, CDR2 YFSETQ. The CDR3 totals 14 residues. J lost 3 bases, V lost 3 bases, and 2 bases had no gene match. Here the CDR3 DNA reads TGCGCCAGCAGCTCTAGCGGGAGGAACTACGAGCAGTACTTC. Amino acids: CASSSSGRNYEQYF. Combining the CDR3 with reference TRBV5-1 and TRBJ2-7 gives the whole variable domain KAGVTQTPRYLIKTRGQQVTLSCSPISGHRSVSWYQQTPGQGLQFLFEYFSETQRNKGNFPGRFSGRQFSNSRSEMNVSTLELGDSALYLCASSSSGRNYEQYFGPGTRLTVT.

The rearrangement joins TRBV28 to TRBJ1-6; perhaps TRBD1 as D (6 bases). Germline V lookup: CDR1 MDHEN, CDR2 SYDVKM. CDR3 length: 14 residues. Between the trimmed V and J ends, which lost 7 bases and 7 bases, there was a span of 14 bases. The CDR3 here is CASNPGQYNSPLHF. The DNA of the CDR3 is TGTGCCAGCAATCCTGGACAGTACAATTCACCCCTCCACTTT.

CDR3 sequence reads: CASSWGLAVSEQFF. CDR3 in DNA: TGTGCCAGCAGTTGGGGACTAGCCGTATCCGAGCAGTTCTTC. The rearrangement links TRBV7-8 to TRBJ2-1, with 9 bases that match TRBD2. The CDR3 contains 14 residues. Germline-derived CDR1 and CDR2 are SGHVS and FQNEAQ. J gave up 10 bases and V 6 bases, and 10 bases lay outside the gene matches.

In its sample, this clonotype was seen many times. The chain has TRBV28 and TRBJ1-4; D is ambiguous. The CDR3 sequence is 12 residues long. V was trimmed by 2 bases and J by 7 bases, leaving 5 bases between them. The germline gives CDR1 MDHEN, CDR2 SYDVKM. Here the CDR3 DNA reads TGTGCCAGCAGTTTAATGGGTGAAAAACTGTTTTTT. Encoded protein: CASSLMGEKLFF.

This clonotype was seen only once. The rearrangement uses TRBV24-1 and TRBJ1-2; D unclear. V was cut by 3 bases and J by 6 bases, with 16 bases left in between. Germline loops: CDR1 KGHDR, CDR2 SFDVKD. The CDR3 runs to 15 residues. The CDR3 DNA reads as TGTGCCACCAGTGATCCCGCCGGGATAGTGGATGGCTACACCTTC. Amino acid sequence: CATSDPAGIVDGYTF.

To note about this clonotype: Mismatch with germline at one junction end may stem from a read error. The genes are TRBV30 and TRBJ1-3; possible D gene TRBD1, 5 bases. Germline lookup yields CDR1 GTSNPN and CDR2 SVGIG (reference sequence). CDR3 size: 14 residues. CDR3 sequence (DNA): TGTACCTGGAGTGCCGGGACTTCTGGAAACACCATATATTTT. Encoded protein: CTWSAGTSGNTIYF.

As for this clonotype: Since a much larger clone is just one base distant, this may be a read error. This chain links TRBV7-8 with TRBJ2-1; TRBD2 agrees at 10 bases. The germline V gene has CDR1 SGHVS and CDR2 FQNEAQ. CDR3 length: 14 residues. The CDR3 nucleotides read TGTGCCAGCAACTTAACTAGCGGGACCGATGAGCAGTTCTTC. Encoded protein: CASNLTSGTDEQFF. The entire variable domain, with the rest obtained from reference TRBV7-8 and TRBJ2-1, is as follows: GAGVSQSPRYKVAKRGQDVALRCDPISGHVSLFWYQQALGQGPEFLTYFQNEAQLDKSGLPSDRFFAERPEGSVSTLKIQRTQQEDSAVYLCASNLTSGTDEQFFGPGTRLTVL.

With respect to this clonotype: The conserved phenylalanine or tryptophan normally closing the CDR3 is absent here, so this likely arose from a read error. The rearrangement joins TRBV6-1 to TRBJ2-3, with a possible D match to TRBD1 (6 bases). Germline V CDR1 and CDR2: MNHNS, SASEGT. CDR3 length equals 17 residues. CDR3 nucleotide sequence: TGTGCCAGAAGTGTAAACCTGGGGACAACCGGGACAGATACGCAGTATTTA. It specifies CARSVNLGTTGTDTQYL.

Comment on this clonotype: Because it lacks the conserved phenylalanine or tryptophan at the end, this CDR3 is likely a read error. V and J are TRBV10-3 and TRBJ1-2, with unresolved D. This CDR3 is built from 13 residues. Trimming pared 0 bases from V and 7 bases from J, leaving 9 bases between. Looked up from germline, CDR1 is ENHRY and CDR2 is SYGVKD. The CDR3 DNA is TGTGCCATCAGTGAGTCCCTTGCCCGTGGCTACACCTCC. Protein product: CAISESLARGYTS.

About this clonotype itself: The CDR3 carries no conserved terminal phenylalanine or tryptophan, so it likely arises from a read error. The V call is TRBV12-3 or TRBV12-4, the J call TRBJ2-7; D is possibly TRBD1 (5 bases). The CDR3 has 13 residues. The ends were cut back, 10 bases at V and 5 bases at J, with 18 bases in the middle. In nucleotides, the CDR3 is TGTGCCAATACCTACTTCAGGGAAGACGAGCAGTACCTC. It yields the protein CANTYFREDEQYL.

This chain links TRBV28 with TRBJ2-2; D perhaps matches TRBD2 (6 bases). The V gene's germline CDR1 is MDHEN and CDR2 SYDVKM. The CDR3 runs 15 residues. V lost 2 bases, J lost 2 bases, and 9 bases lay in between. As DNA, the CDR3 is TGTGCCAGCAGTTTAGCGGGGATCAACACCGGGGAGCTGTTTTTT. Its translation: CASSLAGINTGELFF.

As concerns this clonotype: A much larger clone lies one base from this, so it may be a read error. V gene TRBV6-1 combines with J gene TRBJ2-3; tentatively, D is TRBD2 (5 bases). The germline V and J ends were trimmed by 7 bases and 2 bases, with 16 bases remaining between them. The CDR3 contains 15 residues. The germline CDR1 and CDR2 sequences are MNHNS and SASEGT. As DNA, the CDR3 is TGTGCCAGCACCAGGTCACTGACTATCACAGATACGCAGTATTTT. Protein product: CASTRSLTITDTQYF.

In the case of this clonotype: The CDR3 does not close with the conserved phenylalanine or tryptophan, likely indicating a read error. The chain has TRBV11-2 and TRBJ2-5; D might be TRBD2 (6 bases). V was shortened by 4 bases and J by 2 bases, with 14 bases between the two germline ends. Germline V gene data show CDR1 as SGHAT and CDR2 as FQNNGV. The CDR3 is 15 residues long. This chain's CDR3 is CASSWAAGIQETQYL. CDR3 DNA sequence: TGTGCCAGCAGCTGGGCCGCGGGGATTCAAGAGACCCAGTACCTC.